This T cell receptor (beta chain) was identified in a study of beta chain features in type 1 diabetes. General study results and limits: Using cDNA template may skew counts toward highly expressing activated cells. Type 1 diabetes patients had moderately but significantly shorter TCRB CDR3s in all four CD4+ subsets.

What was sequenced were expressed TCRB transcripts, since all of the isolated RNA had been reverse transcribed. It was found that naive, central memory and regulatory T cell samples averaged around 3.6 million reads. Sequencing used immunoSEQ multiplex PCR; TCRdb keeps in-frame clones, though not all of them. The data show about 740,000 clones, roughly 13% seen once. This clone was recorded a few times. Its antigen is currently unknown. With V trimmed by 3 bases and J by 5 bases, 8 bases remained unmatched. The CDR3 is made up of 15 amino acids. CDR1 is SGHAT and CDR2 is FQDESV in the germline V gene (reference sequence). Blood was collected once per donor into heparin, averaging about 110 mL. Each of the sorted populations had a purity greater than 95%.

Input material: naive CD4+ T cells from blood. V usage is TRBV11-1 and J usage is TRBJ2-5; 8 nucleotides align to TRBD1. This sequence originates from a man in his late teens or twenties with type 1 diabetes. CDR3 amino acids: CASSFGQGTEETQYF. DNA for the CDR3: TGTGCCAGCAGCTTTGGACAGGGAACGGAGGAGACCCAGTACTTC.